These 4 T cell receptor beta chains were all obtained from the same sample, sequenced in a study of cytomegalovirus exposure and HLA in healthy donors. The PCR made use of 60 Vbeta and 13 Jbeta primers. This table comes from immunoSEQ multiplex PCR, and its TCRdb copy is limited to in-frame clones, with some not included. The repertoire holds approximately 80,000 clones, under 80% seen once, with 4.2% in the top ten. Sequenced input: PBMCs. The receptors were gathered from a man in his 60s in good health and CMV-seronegative.

To note about this clone: One end of the junction fails to match germline, which may point to a read error. The chain joins TRBV7-2 to TRBJ1-6; 9 bases are shared with TRBD1. The CDR3 covers 15 residues. CDR1 is SGHTA, CDR2 FQGNSA, per germline. The CDR3 sequence: CASSLAGQGDSPLHF. The DNA of the CDR3 is TGTGCCAGCAGCCTAGCGGGACAGGGAGATTCACCCCTCCACTTT.

The chain combines TRBV7-3 with TRBJ2-3; 10 nucleotides align to TRBD1. The ends lost 4 bases at V and 5 bases at J; junction bases unmatched: 9. The CDR3 consists of 16 residues. Germline-derived CDR1 and CDR2 are SGHTA and FQGTGA. The CDR3 DNA is TGTGCCAGCAGCTACACCGGGACAGGGGCGATAGATACGCAGTATTTT. Protein sequence: CASSYTGTGAIDTQYF.

The rearrangement uses TRBV5-1 and TRBJ2-3, with D unclear. The CDR3 consists of 15 residues. The germline CDR1 and CDR2 sequences are SGHRS and YFSETQ. V dropped 2 bases and J dropped 0 bases, with 10 bases sitting between them. The DNA of the CDR3 is TGCGCCAGCAGCTTCGGCGGTCGAAGCACAGATACGCAGTATTTT. Translating it yields CASSFGGRSTDTQYF.

The chain has TRBV30 and TRBJ1-1, with a tentative D call TRBD1 (5 bases). The CDR3 spans 14 residues. The V gene's germline CDR1 is GTSNPN and CDR2 SVGIG (reference sequence). V dropped 3 bases and J dropped 1 base, with 12 bases sitting between them. CDR3 loop: CAWRELDRNTEAFF. The CDR3 DNA reads TGTGCCTGGAGAGAACTCGACAGGAACACTGAAGCTTTCTTT.